Given below is one T cell receptor (beta chain) in context. This entry belongs to a study of T cells after yellow fever vaccination. This CDR3 is built from 12 residues. Germline V gives CDR1 MGHDK, CDR2 SYGVNS. Trimming cost V 6 bases and J 3 bases, with 6 bases left between them. TCRdb used MiXCR to reprocess the 5' RACE reads, holding one entry per CDR3 protein. The sample holds 240,000 or so distinct CDR3 sequences, less than 8.5% seen once. The sample here was CD4+ T cells sorted from PBMCs, taken 15 days after the yellow fever booster vaccination. The genes are TRBV25-1 and TRBJ2-1; D is perhaps TRBD1 (6 bases). This TCR was sampled from a man aged 25 to 45 who received the YFV17D yellow fever vaccine. The CDR3 here is CASRQGYNEQFF. The CDR3 coding sequence is TGTGCCAGCAGACAGGGCTACAATGAGCAGTTCTTC.